This T cell receptor beta chain was sequenced for a study of blood T cell repertoires in COVID-19. In its sample, this clone was seen a few times. V was trimmed by 3 bases and J by 2 bases, leaving 10 bases between them. CDR3 length: 14 amino acids. CDR1 and CDR2 (germline): WSHSY, SAAADI. Sequencing was performed with immunoSEQ multiplex PCR; in TCRdb, only in-frame clones are kept and a portion is missing. The sample has over 55,000 clones, about 86% seen once. Seattle's cohort entered during active infection and was followed longitudinally. This clonotype originated in a man aged 80 or over with COVID-19, enrolled during active disease. The J gene is TRBJ1-1, the V gene TRBV10-2, with D unresolved. The sample taken for sequencing was peripheral blood. As DNA, the CDR3 is TGCGCCAGCAGTGAAATCCGGTCCAACACTGAAGCTTTCTTT. Encoded protein: CASSEIRSNTEAFF.